This T cell receptor (beta chain) emerged from a study of blood T cell repertoires in COVID-19 (TCRdb year 2020). With regard to the full study: Samples covering the acute and convalescent phases of COVID-19 were provided by collaborators in the United States, Italy and Spain. Sample metadata almost always included a de-identified subject ID, COVID-19 status, age in years and sex. The repertoires were made available in a free public database intended to serve as a resource for research on the immune response to SARS-CoV-2. The prospective study material was composed of cDNA or gDNA derived from T cells, B-cell-depleted T cells, or PBMCs. HLA class I and class II types, where available, came from metadata supplied by the sample provider rather than from assay-based typing. The samples were drawn from two sources: the first 160 participants of the ongoing ImmuneRACE study, and 1,200 or so subjects contributed by 6 global collaborators. Deeply sampled blood TCRbeta repertoires from subjects exposed to, actively infected with, or recovered from COVID-19 were included in the dataset.

What the study reported, not specific to this receptor: The quantity of clinical and demographic metadata differed by source and by participant and was supplied without curation.

The immunoSEQ Assay, a bias-controlled multiplex PCR, was used to amplify TCRbeta CDR3 regions from genomic DNA. The original methods were these. Nucleated cell counts per sample were estimated from amplification of reference gene primers within the assay. To quantify the absolute abundance of each unique TCRbeta CDR3 rearrangement, sequence reads were collapsed and filtered. For each sample, productive Simpson clonality was calculated as the square root of Simpson's diversity index over productive rearrangements. Sourced from immuneACCESS, this table was stored by TCRdb with only in-frame sequences that have V and J called. A share of the clones is absent; for the studies checked, an unresolved V gene accounts for under half, and the remainder has no known explanation. The V and J calls and clone size were taken over from that table, and D and trimming were inferred from the DNA. For this sample there are about 400,000 clones; roughly 90% appear just once. Together, the top ten hold under 8.5% of the sample.

To note about this clone: There is no known antigen for this receptor. One base away there is no much larger clone; base qualities are not given.

In Seattle, one collaborating source enrolled patients while the infection was active and tracked those patients longitudinally over the course of disease. Whole blood was collected in K2EDTA tubes by collaborating institutions according to the institutions' own protocols. For TCRbeta analysis, collaborators shipped samples as frozen whole blood, isolated PBMCs, or DNA extracted from either of those sample types. The clonotype was recovered from a woman aged 55-75 years with COVID-19, enrolled during active disease. Sequenced: peripheral blood.

The sequence in DNA is TGCGCCAGCAGCGTGCAGGGGGCGCTTACCGGGGAGCTGTTTTTT. Its protein reads: CASSVQGALTGELFF. This sequence uses TRBV5-1 and TRBJ2-2; 8 central bases correspond to TRBD1. For CDR1 and CDR2, the germline V gene lists SGHRS and YFSETQ. Including cysteine and phenylalanine, the CDR3 has 15 amino acids. The only DNA kept is the CDR3, 45 bases in frame from the first base. V lost 4 bases and J lost 5 bases, and the count of bases not matched to a germline gene is 7. With all but the CDR3 taken from the reference TRBV5-1 and TRBJ2-2 genes, the full variable domain is: KAGVTQTPRYLIKTRGQQVTLSCSPISGHRSVSWYQQTPGQGLQFLFEYFSETQRNKGNFPGRFSGRQFSNSRSEMNVSTLELGDSALYLCASSVQGALTGELFFGEGSRLTVL.